This TCR beta chain was profiled in a study of shared clonotypes between healthy human individuals. The germline V gene encodes CDR1 SGHRS and CDR2 YFSETQ. This CDR3 region has 13 residues. V dropped 0 bases and J dropped 2 bases, with 6 bases sitting between them. The split of CD4+ cells yielded CD45RA+ naive and CD45RA-negative memory subsets. This clone was counted ten times or more. Its antigen is undetermined. The same CDR3 arises from other DNA sequences in this sample as well. Study-level results: Across a handful of donors, naive CD4 shared roughly 5%, naive CD8 around 3.8%, memory CD4 roughly 2.2%, memory CD8 about 0.38%.

On sorted subsets, replicate PCRs used approximately 190 ng DNA, or tens of thousands of T cell genomes. As originally analysed: Junction-only sequences without quality scores were provided by ImmunoSEQ, so filtering was different. Method: immunoSEQ multiplex PCR; TCRdb's copy keeps in-frame clones and lacks some. The DNA gave D and trimming, while V, J and clone size come from that table. This table has roughly 760,000 clones, approximately 79% appearing once. The J gene is TRBJ2-7, the V gene TRBV5-1, with D possibly TRBD2 on 5 matching bases. Sequencing used memory CD4+ T cells sorted from blood. Regarding subset: CD45RA-negative fraction. This sequence was found in a woman younger than 45 in good health. CDR3 bases: TGCGCCAGCAGCTTGGCGGGAACCTACGAGCAGTACTTC. Translation: CASSLAGTYEQYF. The variable domain in full, with the rest retrieved from reference TRBV5-1 and TRBJ2-7, is KAGVTQTPRYLIKTRGQQVTLSCSPISGHRSVSWYQQTPGQGLQFLFEYFSETQRNKGNFPGRFSGRQFSNSRSEMNVSTLELGDSALYLCASSLAGTYEQYFGPGTRLTVT.